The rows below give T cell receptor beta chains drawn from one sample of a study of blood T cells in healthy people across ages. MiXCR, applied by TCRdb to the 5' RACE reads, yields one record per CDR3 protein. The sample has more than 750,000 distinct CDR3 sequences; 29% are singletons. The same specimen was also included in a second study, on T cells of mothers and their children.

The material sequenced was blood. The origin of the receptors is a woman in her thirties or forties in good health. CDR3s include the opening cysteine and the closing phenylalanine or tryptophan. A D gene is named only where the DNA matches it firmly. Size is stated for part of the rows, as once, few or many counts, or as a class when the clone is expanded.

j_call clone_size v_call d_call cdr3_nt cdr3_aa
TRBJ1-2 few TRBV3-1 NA TGTGCCAGCAGCCAAGATTTAGAGGGACACCACACCTTC CASSQDLEGHHTF
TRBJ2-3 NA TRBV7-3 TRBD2 TGTGCCAGCAGCCAAGGGGCGGGGGGCCCGGATACGCAGTATTTT CASSQGAGGPDTQYF
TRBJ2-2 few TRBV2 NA TGTGCCACCGCGGGGTGGAGGAACACCGGGGAGCTGTTTTTT CATAGWRNTGELFF
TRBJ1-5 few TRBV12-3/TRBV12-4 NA TGTGCCAGCAGTCCTTACGGGGCTGGGAATCAGCCCCAGCATTTT CASSPYGAGNQPQHF
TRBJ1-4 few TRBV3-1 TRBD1 TGTGCCAGCAGCCGGGACAGGGAAAATGAAAAACTGTTTTTT CASSRDRENEKLFF
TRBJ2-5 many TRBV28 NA TGTGCCAGCAGCGTTCCAGGTGGAGAGACCCAGTACTTC CASSVPGGETQYF
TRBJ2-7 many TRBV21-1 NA TGTGCCAGCAGCAACACAGCCATACGGGTCTGCGAGCAGTACTTC CASSNTAIRVCEQYF
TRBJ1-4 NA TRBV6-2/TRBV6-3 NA TGTGCCAGCAGCCAGGGCCACGGGCGGGAAAAACTGTTTTTT CASSQGHGREKLFF
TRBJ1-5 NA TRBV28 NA TGTGCCAGCAGACCCGACGCGGGTCAGCCCCAGCATTTT CASRPDAGQPQHF
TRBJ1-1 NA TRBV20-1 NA TGCAGTGTGGAGCATTCAGGCACTGAAGCTTTCTTT CSVEHSGTEAFF
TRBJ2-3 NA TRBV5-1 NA TGCGCCAGCAGCTCGAACCCACAGGTCACAGATACGCAGTATTTT CASSSNPQVTDTQYF
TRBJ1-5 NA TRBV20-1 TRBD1 TGCAGTGCTCAGGGGGACTCCAATCAGCCCCAGCATTTT CSAQGDSNQPQHF
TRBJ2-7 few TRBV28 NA TGTGCCAGCAGTTTCGGGAGAGGGGAGCGTGGGCAACTAACCTACGAGCAGTACTTC CASSFGRGERGQLTYEQYF
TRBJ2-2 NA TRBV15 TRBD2 TGTGCCACCAGCAGGCTAGCGGGGCCGGGGACCGGGGAACTGTTTTTT CATSRLAGPGTGELFF
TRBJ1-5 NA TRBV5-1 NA TGCGCCAGCAGCTTTATGTGGGTCAAATCATGGCCCCAGCATTTT CASSFMWVKSWPQHF
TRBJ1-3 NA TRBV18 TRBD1 TGTGCCAGCTCAGCCGGACAGGGGGTCTCTGGAAACACCATATATTTT CASSAGQGVSGNTIYF
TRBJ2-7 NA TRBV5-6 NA TGTGCCAACAGCTTGGATCTGGGGCGAGTGGTGAAAGCCTACGAGCAGTACTTC CANSLDLGRVVKAYEQYF
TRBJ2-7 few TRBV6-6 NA TGTGCCAGCAGTTACTCGCGGTCCTACGAGCAGTACTTC CASSYSRSYEQYF
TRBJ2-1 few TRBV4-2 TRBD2 TGTGCCAGCAGTCCGCTCCCTAGCGGGGGGGCCGCCAATGAGCTGTTCTTC CASSPLPSGGAANELFF
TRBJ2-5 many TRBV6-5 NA TGTGCCAGCACTCTATGGGATAGAGGGAGAGAGACCCAGTACTTC CASTLWDRGRETQYF
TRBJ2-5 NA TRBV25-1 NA TGTGCCAGCAGTGAATGGCTAGGGCAAGAGACCCAGTACTTC CASSEWLGQETQYF
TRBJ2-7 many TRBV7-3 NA TGTGCCAGCAGCCGGACACATACCTACGAGCAGTACTTC CASSRTHTYEQYF
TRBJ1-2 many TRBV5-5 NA TGTGCCAGCAGCATGGGTAACTATGGCTACACCTTC CASSMGNYGYTF
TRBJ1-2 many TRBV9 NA TGTGCCAGCAGCGTAGGGGATCTGATGGGCGGCTACACCTTC CASSVGDLMGGYTF
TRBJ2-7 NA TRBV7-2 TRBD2 TGTGCCAGCGGGGCCCTAGCGGGGGCATCCTACGAGCAGTACTTC CASGALAGASYEQYF
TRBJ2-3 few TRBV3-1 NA TGTGCCAGCAGCCAAGATTCGGTATTGAGCACAGATACGCAGTATTTT CASSQDSVLSTDTQYF